Listed here are 3 T cell receptor beta chains from one sample, sequenced in a study of blood T cell repertoires in COVID-19. Using immunoSEQ multiplex PCR, the repertoire was profiled, and TCRdb retains in-frame clones only, with some absent. The sample holds about 300,000 clones, 70% to 90% seen once. Material: PBMCs or T cells enriched from blood (not recorded which). The receptors here all came from a man aged 25 to 40 who had recovered from COVID-19.

V gene TRBV5-5 combines with J gene TRBJ1-3; TRBD1 might be the D (5 bases). V was shortened by 0 bases and J by 0 bases, with 22 bases between the two germline ends. In germline, CDR1 is SGHKS, CDR2 YYEKEE (reference sequence). The CDR3 totals 20 residues. In DNA, the CDR3 is TGTGCCAGCAGCTTGGTTGGGGCTCGGAGAAGACGGACCTCTGGAAACACCATATATTTT. Protein product: CASSLVGARRRRTSGNTIYF.

The V and J genes are TRBV5-1 and TRBJ1-1, with D tentatively TRBD1 (5 bases). The germline CDR1 and CDR2 sequences are SGHRS and YFSETQ. V was cut by 0 bases and J by 4 bases, with 13 bases left in between. The CDR3 contains 15 residues. CDR3 residues: CASSLVPGQGTEAFF. Written as DNA, the CDR3 is TGCGCCAGCAGCTTGGTTCCAGGGCAGGGCACTGAAGCTTTCTTT.

The chain has TRBV7-8 and TRBJ1-2, with D perhaps TRBD1 (5 bases). This CDR3 comprises 16 residues. Germline CDR1 reads SGHVS; CDR2 reads FQNEAQ. Trimming took 1 base from V and 1 from J, leaving 13 bases between them. CDR3 sequence: CASSLGKGPFNYGYTF. The CDR3 DNA is TGTGCCAGCAGCTTAGGCAAGGGGCCTTTTAACTATGGCTACACCTTC.